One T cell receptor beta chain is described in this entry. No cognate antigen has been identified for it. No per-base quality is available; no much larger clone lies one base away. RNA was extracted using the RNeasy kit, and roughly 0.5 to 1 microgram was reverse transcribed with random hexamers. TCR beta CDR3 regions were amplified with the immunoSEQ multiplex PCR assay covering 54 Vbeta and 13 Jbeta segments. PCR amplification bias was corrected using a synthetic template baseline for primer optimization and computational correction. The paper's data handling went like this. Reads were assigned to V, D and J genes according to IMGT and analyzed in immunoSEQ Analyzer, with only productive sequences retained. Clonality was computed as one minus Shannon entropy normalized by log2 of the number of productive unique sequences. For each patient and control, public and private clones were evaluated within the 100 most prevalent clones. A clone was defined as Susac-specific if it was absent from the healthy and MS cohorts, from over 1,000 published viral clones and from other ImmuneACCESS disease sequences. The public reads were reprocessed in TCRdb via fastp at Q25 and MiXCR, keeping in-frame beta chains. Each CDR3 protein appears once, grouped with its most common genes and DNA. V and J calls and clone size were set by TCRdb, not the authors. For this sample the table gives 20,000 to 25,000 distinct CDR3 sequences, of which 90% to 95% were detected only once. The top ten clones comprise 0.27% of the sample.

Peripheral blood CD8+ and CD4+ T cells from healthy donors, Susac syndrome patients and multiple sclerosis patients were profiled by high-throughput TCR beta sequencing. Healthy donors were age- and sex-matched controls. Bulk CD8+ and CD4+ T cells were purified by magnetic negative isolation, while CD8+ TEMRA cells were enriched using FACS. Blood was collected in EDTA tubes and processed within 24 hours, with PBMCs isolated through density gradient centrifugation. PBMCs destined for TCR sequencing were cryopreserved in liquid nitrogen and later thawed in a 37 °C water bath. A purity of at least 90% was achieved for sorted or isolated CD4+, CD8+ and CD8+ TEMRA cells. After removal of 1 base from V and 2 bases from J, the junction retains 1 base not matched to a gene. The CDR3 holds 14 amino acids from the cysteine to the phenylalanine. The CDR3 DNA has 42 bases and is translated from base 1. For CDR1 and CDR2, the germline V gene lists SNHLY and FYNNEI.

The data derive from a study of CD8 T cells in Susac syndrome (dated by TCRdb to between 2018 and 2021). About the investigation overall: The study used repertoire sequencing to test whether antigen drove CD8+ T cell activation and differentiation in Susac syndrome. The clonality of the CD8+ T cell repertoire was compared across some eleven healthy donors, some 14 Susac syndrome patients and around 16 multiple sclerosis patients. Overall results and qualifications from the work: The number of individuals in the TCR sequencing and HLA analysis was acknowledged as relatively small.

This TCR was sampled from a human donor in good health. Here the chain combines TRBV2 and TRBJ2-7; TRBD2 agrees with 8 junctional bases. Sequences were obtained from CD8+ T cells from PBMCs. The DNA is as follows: TGTGCCAGCAGTGAAGGGACTAGCACCTACGAGCAGTACTTC. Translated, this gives CASSEGTSTYEQYF.